Below, 24 T cell receptor beta chains from the same sample are listed, as sequenced in a study of blood T cell repertoires in COVID-19. Here immunoSEQ multiplex PCR was the method, and the copy in TCRdb shows in-frame clones only, minus some. The sample lists fewer than 80,000 clones; about 74% were seen once. Material for sequencing was peripheral blood. The receptors derive from an elderly woman with acute or convalescent COVID-19.

This clone was seen a few times. This rearrangement joins TRBV5-1 to TRBJ2-1; a possible D gene is TRBD2 (6 bases). V dropped 0 bases and J dropped 9 bases, with 19 bases sitting between them. This CDR3 is built from 16 residues. The germline gives CDR1 SGHRS, CDR2 YFSETQ. CDR3 nucleotides: TGCGCCAGCAGCTTGGGTAGGGGACTCTCCTATACTGAGCAGTTCTTC. Translating gives CASSLGRGLSYTEQFF.

The chain recombines TRBV6-6 with TRBJ2-1, with D possibly TRBD2 on 6 matching bases. CDR3 size: 14 residues. Between the trimmed V and J ends, which lost 8 bases and 6 bases, there was a span of 17 bases. Germline V CDR1 and CDR2: MNHNY, SVGAGI (reference sequence). The CDR3: CASHGMAGSNEQFF. CDR3 sequence (DNA): TGTGCCAGCCATGGGATGGCGGGAAGCAATGAGCAGTTCTTC.

This clone was counted only a few times. The chain combines TRBV3-1 (or the pseudogene TRBV3-2) with TRBJ2-1, with D unclear. The CDR3 runs 15 residues. CDR1 and CDR2 (germline): LGHDT, YNNKEL (reference sequence). The V gene lost 1 base and the J gene lost 5 bases, with 12 bases spanning the gap. CDR3 sequence reads: CASSQAAVNHNEQFF. CDR3 in DNA: TGTGCCAGCAGCCAAGCTGCGGTCAATCACAATGAGCAGTTCTTC.

The V call is TRBV11-2, the J call TRBJ2-3; TRBD2 aligns across 12 bases. The junction had 7 bases not matched to a gene; V was cut back by 5 bases and J by 4 bases. The CDR3 totals 16 residues. Per germline, CDR1 SGHAT and CDR2 FQNNGV. In nucleotides, the CDR3 is TGTGCCAGCAGCCTCCTGACTAGCGGGAGAGCAGATACGCAGTATTTT. Translation: CASSLLTSGRADTQYF.

The chain recombines TRBV2 with TRBJ2-7; 11 bases match TRBD2. From germline, CDR1 is SNHLY and CDR2 FYNNEI. The CDR3 runs 13 residues. The junction had 2 bases not matched to a gene; V was cut back by 6 bases and J by 4 bases. CDR3 sequence reads: CASRGTSGYEQYF. The CDR3 coding sequence is TGTGCCAGCAGGGGGACTAGCGGTTACGAGCAGTACTTC.

This clone was counted only a few times. The V gene is TRBV25-1, the J gene TRBJ2-3; 9 bases fit TRBD2. This CDR3 region has 14 residues. V lost 7 bases, J lost 3 bases, and 5 bases stayed unmatched. CDR1 is MGHDK, CDR2 SYGVNS, per germline. CDR3 in DNA: TGTGCCAGCAATAGCGGGGGCGGGACAGATACGCAGTATTTT. Amino acid sequence: CASNSGGGTDTQYF.

The chain employs TRBV21-1 and TRBJ1-1. TRBV21-1 is described as a pseudogene. This CDR3 region has 16 residues. The CDR3 protein is CASSGPRGPLNTEAFF. CDR3 in DNA: TGTGCCAGCAGCGGACCGAGAGGGCCGCTGAACACTGAAGCTTTCTTT.

The chain joins TRBV28 to TRBJ1-2; no clear D gene. With 8 bases removed from V and 2 bases from J, the gap between germline ends came to 9 bases. Germline loops: CDR1 MDHEN, CDR2 SYDVKM. The CDR3 is 12 residues long. The chain's CDR3 is CASQATNYGYTF. The CDR3 DNA sequence: TGTGCCAGCCAAGCCACCAACTATGGCTACACCTTC.

V and J are TRBV19 and TRBJ2-7; D not resolved. The length of the CDR3 is 11 residues. V lost 6 bases, J lost 3 bases, and 6 bases lay in between. Germline V gene data show CDR1 as LNHDA and CDR2 as SQIVND (reference sequence). CDR3 residues: CASSLDYEQYF. CDR3 DNA: TGTGCCAGTAGCTTAGACTACGAGCAGTACTTC.

The V and J genes are TRBV7-2 and TRBJ2-1; 7 bases are a match to TRBD1. CDR3 length equals 16 residues. Trimming took 1 base from V and 2 from J; bases not matched to a gene: 5. Germline V gives CDR1 SGHTA, CDR2 FQGNSA. The CDR3 nucleotides read TGTGCCAGCAGCTTAGTTCCCAGGGGGACCTACAATGAGCAGTTCTTC. Amino acids: CASSLVPRGTYNEQFF. The complete variable domain, with remaining parts taken from reference TRBV7-2 and TRBJ2-1, reads GAGVSQSPSNKVTEKGKDVELRCDPISGHTALYWYRQSLGQGLEFLIYFQGNSAPDKSGLPSDRFSAERTGGSVSTLTIQRTQQEDSAVYLCASSLVPRGTYNEQFFGPGTRLTVL.

A few counts support this clone. CDR3 in DNA: TGTGCCACCAGTGTGGCTAGCGGGAGAGGGGAGACCCAGTACTTC. Translated, it gives CATSVASGRGETQYF. The chain carries TRBV24-1 and TRBJ2-5; TRBD2 matches at 10 bases. With 5 bases clipped from V and 5 bases from J, the junction kept 7 bases outside the gene matches. CDR1 KGHDR and CDR2 SFDVKD come from the germline V gene. The CDR3 length is 15 residues.

V gene TRBV7-8 combines with J gene TRBJ1-2; TRBD1 aligns across 8 bases. Germline CDR1 reads SGHVS; CDR2 reads FQNEAQ. CDR3 length: 16 residues. With V trimmed by 3 bases and J by 0 bases, 6 bases remained unmatched. This chain's CDR3 is CASSLTGENPNYGYTF. As DNA, the CDR3 is TGTGCCAGCAGCTTGACAGGGGAAAATCCTAACTATGGCTACACCTTC.

The V gene is TRBV4-3, the J gene TRBJ2-7, with 14 bases lining up with TRBD2. J lost 7 bases, V lost 3 bases, and 5 bases had no gene match. Germline loops: CDR1 LGHNA, CDR2 YSLEER. The CDR3 length is 15 residues. CDR3 protein: CASSQGLAGVREQYF. CDR3 nucleotides: TGCGCCAGCAGCCAGGGACTAGCGGGAGTGAGGGAGCAGTACTTC.

A remark on this clone: The germline gene is not matched at one end of the junction; a read error may be the cause. The chain carries TRBV11-1 and TRBJ2-3, with 10 bases aligning to TRBD2. CDR1 is SGHAT, CDR2 FQDESV, per germline (reference sequence). This CDR3 comprises 15 residues. CDR3 coding DNA: TGTGCCAGCAGCCTAGCGGGAGTCTTCACAGATACGCAGTATTTT. This encodes CASSLAGVFTDTQYF.

This clone came up a few times. The rearrangement uses TRBV6-5 and TRBJ1-6; 7 bases line up with TRBD1. Germline loops: CDR1 MNHEY, CDR2 SVGAGI. J gave up 4 bases and V 6 bases, and 6 bases lay outside the gene matches. The CDR3 contains 15 residues. The CDR3 protein is CASSPGQPYNSPLHF. The CDR3 DNA is TGTGCCAGCAGCCCGGGACAGCCATATAATTCACCCCTCCACTTT.

The V gene is TRBV6-4, the J gene TRBJ1-1, with 10 bases fitting TRBD1. V lost 2 bases, J lost 4 bases, and 4 bases stayed unmatched. This CDR3 comprises 15 residues. Germline CDR1 and CDR2: MRHNA and SNTAGT. The CDR3 region has the DNA TGTGCCAGCAGTGACCGACAGGGGGCAAGCACTGAAGCTTTCTTT. It yields the protein CASSDRQGASTEAFF.

This rearrangement joins TRBV29-1 to TRBJ2-7; 8 nucleotides match TRBD1. CDR1 SQVTM and CDR2 ANQGSEA come from the germline V gene. V lost 5 bases and J lost 5; bases outside the gene matches: 11. The CDR3 runs 14 residues. The CDR3 DNA follows: TGCAGCGTTCCCCACCGACAGGGGTCGGACGAGCAGTACTTC. Translation: CSVPHRQGSDEQYF.

The chain joins TRBV19 to TRBJ2-7, with 9 positions matching TRBD2. V gave up 3 bases and J gave up 2 bases; unmatched junction bases: 2. Germline lookup yields CDR1 LNHDA and CDR2 SQIVND (reference sequence). The CDR3 is made up of 14 amino acids. For the CDR3, the DNA is TGTGCCAGTAGTATTTCTAGCGGGACCTACGAGCAGTACTTC. Its protein is CASSISSGTYEQYF. Complete variable domain (other parts from reference TRBV19 and TRBJ2-7): DGGITQSPKYLFRKEGQNVTLSCEQNLNHDAMYWYRQDPGQGLRLIYYSQIVNDFQKGDIAEGYSVSREKKESFPLTVTSAQKNPTAFYLCASSISSGTYEQYFGPGTRLTVT.

This chain joins TRBV27 and TRBJ2-2; D is unclear. V was cut by 6 bases and J by 6 bases, with 8 bases left in between. The CDR3 is 12 amino acids. Germline CDR1 is MNHEY and CDR2 is SMNVEV (reference sequence). The CDR3 DNA is TGTGCCAGCAGGCGTCTCGCCGGGGAGCTGTTTTTT. It codes for CASRRLAGELFF.

This chain uses TRBV5-1 with TRBJ1-6; D call uncertain. CDR3 size: 15 residues. Trimming took 4 bases from V and 9 from J, leaving 17 bases between them. Germline CDR1 and CDR2: SGHRS and YFSETQ. The chain's CDR3 is CASSGGLGGASPLHF. The CDR3 nucleotides read TGCGCCAGCAGCGGTGGGCTCGGAGGTGCTTCACCCCTCCACTTT.

As DNA, the CDR3 is TGTGCCAGCAGGAGAGCGGGGGAAACCAACGAGCAGTACTTC. Amino acids: CASRRAGETNEQYF. This chain connects TRBV6-5 to TRBJ2-7; 8 bases fit TRBD2. From germline, CDR1 is MNHEY and CDR2 SVGAGI. V shed 6 bases and J 5 bases; nucleotides not matched to a gene: 9. This CDR3 comprises 14 residues.

Ten or more counts support this clone. The rearrangement joins TRBV28 to TRBJ1-4; TRBD1 agrees at 10 bases. Per the germline V gene, CDR1 is MDHEN and CDR2 is SYDVKM. The CDR3 covers 13 residues. Unmatched junction bases numbered 4, after V lost 8 bases and J lost 7 bases. The CDR3 region has the DNA TGTGCCAGCCTTGACAGGGGGCGTGAAAAACTGTTTTTT. This gives the protein CASLDRGREKLFF.

The chain couples TRBV24-1 to TRBJ2-3, with D maybe TRBD1 (5 bases). With 4 bases removed from V and 3 bases from J, the gap between germline ends came to 10 bases. The CDR3 sequence is 14 residues long. The V gene's germline CDR1 is KGHDR and CDR2 SFDVKD. CDR3 region: CATSDPGQTDTQYF. CDR3 DNA: TGTGCCACCAGTGACCCCGGACAAACAGATACGCAGTATTTT.

In this sample, this clone turned up a few times. CDR3 amino acids: CASSYSIRGGNQPQHF. In DNA, the CDR3 is TGTGCCAGCAGTTACTCGATCCGGGGTGGCAATCAGCCCCAGCATTTT. The chain employs TRBV6-2 or TRBV6-3 and TRBJ1-5; D not certain. This CDR3 region has 16 residues. V was pared by 0 bases and J by 2 bases, with 11 bases between. CDR1 and CDR2 from the germline V gene are MNHEY and SVGEGT.